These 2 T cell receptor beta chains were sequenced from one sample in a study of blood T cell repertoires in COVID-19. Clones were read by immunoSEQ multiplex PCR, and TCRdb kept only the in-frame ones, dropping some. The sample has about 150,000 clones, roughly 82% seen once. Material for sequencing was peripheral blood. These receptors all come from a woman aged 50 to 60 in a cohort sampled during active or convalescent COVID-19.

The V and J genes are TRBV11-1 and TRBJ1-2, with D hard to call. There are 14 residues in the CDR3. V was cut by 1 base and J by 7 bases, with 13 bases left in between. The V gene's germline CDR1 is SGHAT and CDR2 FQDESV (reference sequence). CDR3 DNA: TGTGCCAGCAGCTTAGGACACAGCAAATCTGGCTACACCTTC. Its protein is CASSLGHSKSGYTF.

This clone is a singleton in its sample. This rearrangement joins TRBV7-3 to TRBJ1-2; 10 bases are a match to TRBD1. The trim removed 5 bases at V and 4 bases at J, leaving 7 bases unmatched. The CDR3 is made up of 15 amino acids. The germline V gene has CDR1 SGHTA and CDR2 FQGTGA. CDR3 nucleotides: TGTGCCAGCAGCCTCGGACAGGGGGATAGCTATGGCTACACCTTC. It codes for CASSLGQGDSYGYTF.